The source of this T cell receptor beta chain is a study of beta chain features in type 1 diabetes. The study's findings and limits: PCR, the amplification step, might favor shorter templates, equally in patients and controls.

From germline, CDR1 is MDHEN and CDR2 SYDVKM. CDR3 length: 14 residues. Trimming cost V 10 bases and J 7 bases; bases outside gene matches: 13. TCRB transcripts that were expressed got sequenced, as all of the isolated RNA had been reverse transcribed. Some clones are missing from TCRdb's copy, which holds only in-frame ones; the method was immunoSEQ multiplex PCR. In the table there are roughly 350,000 clones, 9.5% to 12% of which are singletons. The table lists this clone with a few counts. Its antigen is still unknown. The receptor's source is a woman aged 25 to 45 in good health. Sequenced sample: naive CD4+ T cells from blood. The gene calls are TRBV28 and TRBJ2-1; 7 bases align to TRBD2. The CDR3 coding sequence is TGTGCCACCAGAGCGGGACCCACCCATAATGAGCAGTTCTTC. Amino acid sequence: CATRAGPTHNEQFF.